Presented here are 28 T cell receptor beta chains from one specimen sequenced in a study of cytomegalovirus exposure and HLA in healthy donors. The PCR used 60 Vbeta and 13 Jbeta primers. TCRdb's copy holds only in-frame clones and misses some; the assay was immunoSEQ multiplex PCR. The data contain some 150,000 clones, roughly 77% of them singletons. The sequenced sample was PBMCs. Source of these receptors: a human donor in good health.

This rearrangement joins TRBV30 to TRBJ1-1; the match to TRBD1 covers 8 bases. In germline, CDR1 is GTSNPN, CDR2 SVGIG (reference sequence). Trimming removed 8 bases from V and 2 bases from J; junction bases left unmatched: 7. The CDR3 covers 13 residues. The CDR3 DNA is TGTGCCGGACGGACAGGGACCAACACTGAAGCTTTCTTT. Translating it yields CAGRTGTNTEAFF. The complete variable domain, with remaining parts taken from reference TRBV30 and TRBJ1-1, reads SQTIHQWPATLVQPVGSPLSLECTVEGTSNPNLYWYRQAAGRGLQLLFYSVGIGQISSEVPQNLSASRPQDRQFILSSKKLLLSDSGFYLCAGRTGTNTEAFFGQGTRLTVV.

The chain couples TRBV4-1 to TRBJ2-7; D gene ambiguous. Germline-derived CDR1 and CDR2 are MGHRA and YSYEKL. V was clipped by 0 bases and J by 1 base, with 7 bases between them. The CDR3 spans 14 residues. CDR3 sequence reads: CASSQDSVSYEQYF. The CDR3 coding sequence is TGCGCCAGCAGCCAAGATTCAGTATCCTACGAGCAGTACTTC.

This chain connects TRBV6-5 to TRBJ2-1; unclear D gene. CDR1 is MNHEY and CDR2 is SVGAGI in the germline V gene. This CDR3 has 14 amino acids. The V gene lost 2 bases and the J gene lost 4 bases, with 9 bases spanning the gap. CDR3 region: CASSYVRFYNEQFF. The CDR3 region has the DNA TGTGCCAGCAGTTACGTCCGGTTTTACAATGAGCAGTTCTTC.

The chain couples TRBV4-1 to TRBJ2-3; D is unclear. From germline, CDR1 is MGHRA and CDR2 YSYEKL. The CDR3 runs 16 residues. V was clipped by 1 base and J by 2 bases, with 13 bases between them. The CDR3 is CASSQVVSINTDTQYF. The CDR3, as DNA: TGCGCCAGCAGCCAAGTTGTCTCTATTAACACAGATACGCAGTATTTT.

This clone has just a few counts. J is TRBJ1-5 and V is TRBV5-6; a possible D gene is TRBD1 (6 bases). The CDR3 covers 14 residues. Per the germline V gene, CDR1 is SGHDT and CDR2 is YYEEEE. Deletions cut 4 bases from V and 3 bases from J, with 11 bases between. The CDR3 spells CASSAGQHNQPQHF. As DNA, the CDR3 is TGTGCCAGCAGCGCCGGACAGCACAATCAGCCCCAGCATTTT.

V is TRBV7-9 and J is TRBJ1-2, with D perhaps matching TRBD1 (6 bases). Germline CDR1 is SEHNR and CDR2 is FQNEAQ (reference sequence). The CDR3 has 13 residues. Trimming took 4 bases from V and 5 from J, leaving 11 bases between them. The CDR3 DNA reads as TGTGCCAGCAGCTCGGTCCAGGGGTATGGCTACACCTTC. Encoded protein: CASSSVQGYGYTF.

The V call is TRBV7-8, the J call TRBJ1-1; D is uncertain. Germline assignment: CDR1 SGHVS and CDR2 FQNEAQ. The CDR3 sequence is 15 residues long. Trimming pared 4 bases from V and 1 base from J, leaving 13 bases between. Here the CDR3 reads CASSSTRLANTEAFF. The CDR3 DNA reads TGTGCCAGCAGCTCCACGAGGCTGGCGAACACTGAAGCTTTCTTT.

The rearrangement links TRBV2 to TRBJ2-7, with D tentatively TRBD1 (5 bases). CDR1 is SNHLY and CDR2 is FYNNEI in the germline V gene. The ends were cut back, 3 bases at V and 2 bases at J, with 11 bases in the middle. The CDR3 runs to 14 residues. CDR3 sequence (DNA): TGTGCCAGCAGTGAGAGGACAAAGACCTACGAGCAGTACTTC. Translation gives CASSERTKTYEQYF. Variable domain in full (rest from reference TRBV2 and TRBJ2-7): EPEVTQTPSHQVTQMGQEVILRCVPISNHLYFYWYRQILGQKVEFLVSFYNNEISEKSEIFDDQFSVERPDGSNFTLKIRSTKLEDSAMYFCASSERTKTYEQYFGPGTRLTVT.

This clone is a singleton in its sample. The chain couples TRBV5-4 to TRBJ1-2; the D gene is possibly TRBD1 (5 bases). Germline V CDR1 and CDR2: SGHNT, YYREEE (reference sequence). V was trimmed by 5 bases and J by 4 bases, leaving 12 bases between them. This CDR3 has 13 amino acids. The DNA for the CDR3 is TGTGCCAGCAGACTTACAGGTAGCTATGGCTACACCTTC. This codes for CASRLTGSYGYTF.

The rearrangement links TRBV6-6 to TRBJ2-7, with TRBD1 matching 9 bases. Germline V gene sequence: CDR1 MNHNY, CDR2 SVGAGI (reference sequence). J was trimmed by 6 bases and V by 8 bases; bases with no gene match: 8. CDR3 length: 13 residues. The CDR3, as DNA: TGTGCCAGCGGCGGGACAGGGCTAGCCGAGCAGTACTTC. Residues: CASGGTGLAEQYF.

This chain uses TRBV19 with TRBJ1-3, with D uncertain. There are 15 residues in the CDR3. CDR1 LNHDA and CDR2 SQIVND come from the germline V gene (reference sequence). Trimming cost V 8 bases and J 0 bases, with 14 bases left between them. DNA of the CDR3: TGTGCCAGTGAGGCGACTACGAGCTCTGGAAACACCATATATTTT. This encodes CASEATTSSGNTIYF.

CDR3 loop: CASRVDSSNQPQHF. Here the CDR3 DNA reads TGCGCCAGCAGAGTTGACAGTAGCAATCAGCCCCAGCATTTT. This chain links TRBV5-1 with TRBJ1-5; TRBD1 might be the D (5 bases). The CDR3 extends over 14 amino acids. Germline loops: CDR1 SGHRS, CDR2 YFSETQ. The V end lost 5 bases, the J end lost 0 bases, and 9 bases lay between the germline ends. Complete variable domain (other parts from reference TRBV5-1 and TRBJ1-5): KAGVTQTPRYLIKTRGQQVTLSCSPISGHRSVSWYQQTPGQGLQFLFEYFSETQRNKGNFPGRFSGRQFSNSRSEMNVSTLELGDSALYLCASRVDSSNQPQHFGDGTRLSIL.

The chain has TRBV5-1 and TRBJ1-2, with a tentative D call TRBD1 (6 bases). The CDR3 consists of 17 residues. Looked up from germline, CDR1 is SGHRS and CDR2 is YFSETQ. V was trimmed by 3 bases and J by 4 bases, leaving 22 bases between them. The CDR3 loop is CASSSAQGTQTLYGYTF. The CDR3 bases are TGCGCCAGCAGCTCAGCACAGGGCACCCAGACCCTCTATGGCTACACCTTC.

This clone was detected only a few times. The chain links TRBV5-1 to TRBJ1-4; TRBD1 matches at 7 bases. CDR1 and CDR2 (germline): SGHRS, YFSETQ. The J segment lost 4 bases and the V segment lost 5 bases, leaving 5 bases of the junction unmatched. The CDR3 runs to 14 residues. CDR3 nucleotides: TGCGCCAGCAGTGTGGACAGGAATAATGAAAAACTGTTTTTT. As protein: CASSVDRNNEKLFF.

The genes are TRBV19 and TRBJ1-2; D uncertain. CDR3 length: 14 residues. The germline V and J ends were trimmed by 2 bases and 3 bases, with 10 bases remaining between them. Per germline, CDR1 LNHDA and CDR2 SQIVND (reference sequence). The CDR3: CASSINKRDYGYTF. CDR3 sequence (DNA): TGTGCCAGTAGTATAAACAAGAGGGACTATGGCTACACCTTC.

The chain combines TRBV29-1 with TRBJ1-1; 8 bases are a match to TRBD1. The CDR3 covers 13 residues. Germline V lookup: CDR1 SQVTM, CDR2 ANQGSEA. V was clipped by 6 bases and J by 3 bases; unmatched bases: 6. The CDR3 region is CSVSDRAYTEAFF. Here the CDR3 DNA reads TGCAGCGTATCGGACAGGGCTTACACTGAAGCTTTCTTT.

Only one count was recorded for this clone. CDR3 amino acids: CASSLRVVRGRMNTEAFF. The CDR3 DNA reads as TGTGCCAGCAGTTTAAGAGTTGTAAGGGGGCGCATGAACACTGAAGCTTTCTTT. This chain links TRBV27 with TRBJ1-1, with 7 bases identical to TRBD1. J lost 0 bases, V lost 2 bases, and 12 bases had no gene match. There are 18 residues in the CDR3. CDR1 and CDR2 from the germline V gene are MNHEY and SMNVEV (reference sequence).

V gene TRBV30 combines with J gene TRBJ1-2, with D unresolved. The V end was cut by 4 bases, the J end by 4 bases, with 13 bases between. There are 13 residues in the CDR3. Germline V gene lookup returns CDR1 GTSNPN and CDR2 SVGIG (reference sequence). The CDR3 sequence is CAWTERPLYGYTF. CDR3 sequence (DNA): TGTGCCTGGACCGAGCGGCCTCTCTATGGCTACACCTTC.

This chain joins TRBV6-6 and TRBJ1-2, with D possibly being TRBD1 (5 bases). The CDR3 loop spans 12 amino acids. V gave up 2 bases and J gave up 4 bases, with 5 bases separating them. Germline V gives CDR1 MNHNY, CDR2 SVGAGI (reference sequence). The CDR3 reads CASSYDSYGYTF. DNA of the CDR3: TGTGCCAGCAGTTACGACAGCTATGGCTACACCTTC.

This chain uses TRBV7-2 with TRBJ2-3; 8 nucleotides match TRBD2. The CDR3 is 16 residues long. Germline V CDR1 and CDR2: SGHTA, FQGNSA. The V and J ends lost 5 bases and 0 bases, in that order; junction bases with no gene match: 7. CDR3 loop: CASSLTTSGSTDTQYF. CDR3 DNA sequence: TGTGCCAGCAGCCTAACTACTAGCGGAAGCACAGATACGCAGTATTTT.

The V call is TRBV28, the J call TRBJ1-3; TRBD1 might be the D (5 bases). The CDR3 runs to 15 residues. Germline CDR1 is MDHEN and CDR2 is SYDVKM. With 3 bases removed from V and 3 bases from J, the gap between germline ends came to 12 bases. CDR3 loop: CASSLGGGDGNTIYF. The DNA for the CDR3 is TGTGCCAGCAGTTTGGGGGGTGGGGATGGAAACACCATATATTTT.

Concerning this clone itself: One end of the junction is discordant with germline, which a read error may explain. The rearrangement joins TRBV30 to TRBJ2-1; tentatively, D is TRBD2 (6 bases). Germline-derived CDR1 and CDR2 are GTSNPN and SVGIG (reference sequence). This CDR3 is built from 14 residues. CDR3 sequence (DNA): TGTGCCTGGAGTGGGGGACTTTCCTTCAATGAGCAGTTCTTC. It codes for CAWSGGLSFNEQFF.

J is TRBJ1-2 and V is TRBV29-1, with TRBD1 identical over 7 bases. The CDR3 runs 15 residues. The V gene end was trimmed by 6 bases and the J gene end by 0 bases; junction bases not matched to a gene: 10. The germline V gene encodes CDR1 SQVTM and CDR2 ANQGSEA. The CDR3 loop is CSVSMDRIPNYGYTF. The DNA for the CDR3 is TGCAGCGTATCGATGGACAGGATTCCTAACTATGGCTACACCTTC.

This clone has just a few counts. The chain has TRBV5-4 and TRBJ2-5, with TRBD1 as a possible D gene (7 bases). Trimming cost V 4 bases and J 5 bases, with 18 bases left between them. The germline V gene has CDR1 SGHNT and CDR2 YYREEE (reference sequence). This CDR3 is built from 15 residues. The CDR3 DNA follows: TGTGCCAGCAGCGGGAAGGGGGCGAGCGGGGAGACCCAGTACTTC. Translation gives CASSGKGASGETQYF.

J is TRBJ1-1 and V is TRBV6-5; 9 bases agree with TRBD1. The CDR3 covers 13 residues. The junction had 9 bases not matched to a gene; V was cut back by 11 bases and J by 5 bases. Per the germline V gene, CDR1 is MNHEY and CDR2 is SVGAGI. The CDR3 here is CAGGQGRLTEAFF. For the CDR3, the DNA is TGTGCCGGGGGACAGGGAAGGTTGACTGAAGCTTTCTTT.

The CDR3 reads CASSESAAGAEAFF. The DNA of the CDR3 is TGCGCCAGCAGTGAGTCGGCGGCGGGGGCTGAAGCTTTCTTT. The J gene is TRBJ1-1, the V gene TRBV10-1; a possible D gene is TRBD1 (5 bases). V gave up 0 bases and J gave up 6 bases, with 11 bases separating them. Germline V gene lookup returns CDR1 WNHNN and CDR2 SYGVQD (reference sequence). The CDR3 is 14 amino acids.

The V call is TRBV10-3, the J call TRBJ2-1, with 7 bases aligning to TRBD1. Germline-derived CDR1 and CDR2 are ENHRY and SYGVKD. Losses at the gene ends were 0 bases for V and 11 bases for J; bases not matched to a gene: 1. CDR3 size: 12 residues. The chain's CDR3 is CAISESTGKQFF. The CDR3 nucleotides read TGTGCCATCAGTGAGTCGACAGGGAAGCAGTTCTTC.

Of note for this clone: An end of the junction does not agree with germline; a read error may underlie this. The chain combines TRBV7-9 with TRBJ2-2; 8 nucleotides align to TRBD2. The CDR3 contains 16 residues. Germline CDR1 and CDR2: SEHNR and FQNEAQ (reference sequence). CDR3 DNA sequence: TGTTCCAGCAGCCCCCCCAGCGGGGGTCTTACCGGGGAGCTGTTTTTT. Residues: CSSSPPSGGLTGELFF. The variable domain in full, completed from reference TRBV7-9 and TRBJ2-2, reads DTGVSQNPRHKITKRGQNVTFRCDPISEHNRLYWYRQTLGQGPEFLTYFQNEAQLEKSRLLSDRFSAERPKGSFSTLEIQRTEQGDSAMYLCSSSPPSGGLTGELFFGEGSRLTVL.